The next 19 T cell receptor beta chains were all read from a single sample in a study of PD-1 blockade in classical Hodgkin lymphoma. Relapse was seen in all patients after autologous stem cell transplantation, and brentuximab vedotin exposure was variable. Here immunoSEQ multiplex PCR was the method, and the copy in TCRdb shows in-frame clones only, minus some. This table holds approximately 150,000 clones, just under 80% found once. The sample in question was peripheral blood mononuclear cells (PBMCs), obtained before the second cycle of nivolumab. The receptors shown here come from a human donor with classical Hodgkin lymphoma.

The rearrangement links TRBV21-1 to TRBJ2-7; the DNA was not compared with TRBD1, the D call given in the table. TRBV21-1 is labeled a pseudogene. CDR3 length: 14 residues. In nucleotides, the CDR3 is TGTGCCAGCAGCAACAAGGACAGGGTCTACGAGCAGTACTTC. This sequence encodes CASSNKDRVYEQYF.

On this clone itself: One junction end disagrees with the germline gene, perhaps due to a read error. The CDR3 spells CASSPSRLAGEINF. The CDR3 bases are TGTGCCAGCTCACCCTCGAGGTTAGCGGGAGAAATTAACTTC. V and J are TRBV18 and TRBJ2-4; 9 nucleotides agree with TRBD2. The CDR3 totals 14 residues. The germline V gene encodes CDR1 KGHSH and CDR2 LQKENI.

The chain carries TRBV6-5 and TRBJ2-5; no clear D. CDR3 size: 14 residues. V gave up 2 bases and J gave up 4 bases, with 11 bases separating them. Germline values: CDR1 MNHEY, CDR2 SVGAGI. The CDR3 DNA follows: TGTGCCAGCAGTTACCTGTGGGCTCGAGAGACCCAGTACTTC. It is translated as CASSYLWARETQYF.

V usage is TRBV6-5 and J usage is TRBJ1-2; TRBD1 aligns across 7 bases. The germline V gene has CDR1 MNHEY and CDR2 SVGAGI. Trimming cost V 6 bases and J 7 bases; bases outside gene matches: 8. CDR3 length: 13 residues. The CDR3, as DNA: TGTGCCAGCAGGAGGGGGCGTCAGAGTGGCTACACCTTC. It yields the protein CASRRGRQSGYTF.

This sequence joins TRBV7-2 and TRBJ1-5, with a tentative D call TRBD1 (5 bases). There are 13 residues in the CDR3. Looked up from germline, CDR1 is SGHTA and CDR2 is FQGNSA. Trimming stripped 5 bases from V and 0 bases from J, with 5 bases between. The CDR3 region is CASSQGSNQPQHF. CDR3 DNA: TGTGCCAGCAGCCAGGGTAGCAATCAGCCCCAGCATTTT. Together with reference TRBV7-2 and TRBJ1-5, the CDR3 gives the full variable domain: GAGVSQSPSNKVTEKGKDVELRCDPISGHTALYWYRQSLGQGLEFLIYFQGNSAPDKSGLPSDRFSAERTGGSVSTLTIQRTQQEDSAVYLCASSQGSNQPQHFGDGTRLSIL.

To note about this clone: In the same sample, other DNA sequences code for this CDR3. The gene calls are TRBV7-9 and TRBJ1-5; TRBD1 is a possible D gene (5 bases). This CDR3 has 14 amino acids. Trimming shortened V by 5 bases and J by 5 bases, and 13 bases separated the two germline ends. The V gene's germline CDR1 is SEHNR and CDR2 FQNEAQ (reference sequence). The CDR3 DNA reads TGTGCCAGCAGCACTGGGACGTCAGATCAGCCCCAGCATTTT. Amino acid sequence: CASSTGTSDQPQHF.

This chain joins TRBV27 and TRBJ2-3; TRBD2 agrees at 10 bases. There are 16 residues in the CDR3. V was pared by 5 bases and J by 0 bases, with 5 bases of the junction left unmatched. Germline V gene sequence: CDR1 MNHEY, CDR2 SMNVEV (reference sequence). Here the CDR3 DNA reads TGTGCCAGCAGTCCCCTAGCGGGAGAGAGCACAGATACGCAGTATTTT. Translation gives CASSPLAGESTDTQYF.

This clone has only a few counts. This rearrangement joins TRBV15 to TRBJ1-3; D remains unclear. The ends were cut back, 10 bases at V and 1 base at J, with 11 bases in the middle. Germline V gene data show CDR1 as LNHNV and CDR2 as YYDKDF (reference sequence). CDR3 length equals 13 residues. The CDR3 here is CAIKRSSGNTIYF. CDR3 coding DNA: TGTGCCATAAAGAGGTCTTCTGGAAACACCATATATTTT.

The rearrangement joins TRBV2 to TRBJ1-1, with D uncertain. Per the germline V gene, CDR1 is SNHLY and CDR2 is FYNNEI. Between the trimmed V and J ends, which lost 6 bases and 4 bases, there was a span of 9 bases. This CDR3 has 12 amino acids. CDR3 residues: CASRREGTEAFF. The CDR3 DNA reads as TGTGCCAGCAGAAGGGAAGGCACTGAAGCTTTCTTT. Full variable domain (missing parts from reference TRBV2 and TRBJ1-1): EPEVTQTPSHQVTQMGQEVILRCVPISNHLYFYWYRQILGQKVEFLVSFYNNEISEKSEIFDDQFSVERPDGSNFTLKIRSTKLEDSAMYFCASRREGTEAFFGQGTRLTVV.

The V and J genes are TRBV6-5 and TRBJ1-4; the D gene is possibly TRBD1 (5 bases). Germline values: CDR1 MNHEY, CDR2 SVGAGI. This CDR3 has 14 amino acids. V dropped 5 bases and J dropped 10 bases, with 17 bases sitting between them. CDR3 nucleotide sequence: TGTGCCAGCAGTGCCGGCCCCCGCGGGGGAAAACTGTTTTTT. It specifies CASSAGPRGGKLFF.

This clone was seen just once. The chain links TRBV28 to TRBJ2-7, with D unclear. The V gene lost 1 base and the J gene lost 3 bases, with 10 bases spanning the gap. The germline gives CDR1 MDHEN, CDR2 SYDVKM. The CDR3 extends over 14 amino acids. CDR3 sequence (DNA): TGTGCCAGCAGTTTATTGGGCGACGGCTACGAGCAGTACTTC. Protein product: CASSLLGDGYEQYF.

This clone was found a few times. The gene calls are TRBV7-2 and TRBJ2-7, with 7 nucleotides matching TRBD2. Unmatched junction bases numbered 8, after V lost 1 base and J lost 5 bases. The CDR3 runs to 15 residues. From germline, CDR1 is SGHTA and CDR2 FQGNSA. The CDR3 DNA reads TGTGCCAGCAGCTTAGGGACTAGAAGATTGGACGAGCAGTACTTC. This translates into CASSLGTRRLDEQYF.

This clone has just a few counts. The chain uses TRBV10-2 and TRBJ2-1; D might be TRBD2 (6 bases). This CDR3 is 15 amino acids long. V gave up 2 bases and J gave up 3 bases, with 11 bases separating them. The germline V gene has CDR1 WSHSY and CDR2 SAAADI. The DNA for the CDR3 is TGCGCCAGCAGTGAGAGGCGGGATGACTACAATGAGCAGTTCTTC. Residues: CASSERRDDYNEQFF.

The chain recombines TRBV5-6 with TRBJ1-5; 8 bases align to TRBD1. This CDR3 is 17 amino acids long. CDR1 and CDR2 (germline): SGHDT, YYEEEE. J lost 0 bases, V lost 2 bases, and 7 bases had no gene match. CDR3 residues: CASSFRDRRYSNQPQHF. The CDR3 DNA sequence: TGTGCCAGCAGCTTCCGGGACAGGCGTTATAGCAATCAGCCCCAGCATTTT. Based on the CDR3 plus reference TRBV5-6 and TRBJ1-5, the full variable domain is DAGVTQSPTHLIKTRGQQVTLRCSPKSGHDTVSWYQQALGQGPQFIFQYYEEEERQRGNFPDRFSGHQFPNYSSELNVNALLLGDSALYLCASSFRDRRYSNQPQHFGDGTRLSIL.

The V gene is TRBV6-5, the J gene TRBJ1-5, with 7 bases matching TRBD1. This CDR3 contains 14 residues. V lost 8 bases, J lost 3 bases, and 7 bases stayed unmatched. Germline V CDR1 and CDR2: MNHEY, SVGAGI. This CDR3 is CASGRGTDNQPQHF. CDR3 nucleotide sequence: TGTGCCAGCGGACGCGGGACAGACAATCAGCCCCAGCATTTT.

CDR3 sequence reads: CASSPGTGLNKNTEAFF. CDR3 in DNA: TGTGCCAGCAGCCCCGGGACAGGGCTTAATAAGAACACTGAAGCTTTCTTT. The chain couples TRBV7-8 to TRBJ1-1, with TRBD1 matching 9 bases. V lost 5 bases to trimming and J lost 1 base; unmatched junction nucleotides: 11. Germline-derived CDR1 and CDR2 are SGHVS and FQNEAQ. The CDR3 contains 17 residues.

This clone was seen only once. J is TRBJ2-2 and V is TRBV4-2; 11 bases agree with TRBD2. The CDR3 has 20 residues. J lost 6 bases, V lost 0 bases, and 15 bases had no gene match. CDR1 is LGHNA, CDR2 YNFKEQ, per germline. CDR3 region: CASSQERLGVAGGPSGELFF. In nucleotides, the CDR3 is TGTGCCAGCAGCCAAGAGAGGCTGGGGGTAGCGGGGGGGCCCTCCGGGGAGCTGTTTTTT.

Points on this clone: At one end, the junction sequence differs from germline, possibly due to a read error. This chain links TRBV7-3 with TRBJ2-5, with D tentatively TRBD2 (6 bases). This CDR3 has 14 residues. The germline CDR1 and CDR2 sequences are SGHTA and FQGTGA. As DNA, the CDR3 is TGCGCCAGCAGCCAAGGAGGGGTCGGAGAGACCCAGTACTTC. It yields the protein CASSQGGVGETQYF.

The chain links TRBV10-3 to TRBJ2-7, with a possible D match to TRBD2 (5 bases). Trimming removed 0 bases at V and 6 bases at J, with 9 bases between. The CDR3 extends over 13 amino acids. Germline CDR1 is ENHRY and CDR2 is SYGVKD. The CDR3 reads CAISESGLGEQYF. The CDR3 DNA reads TGTGCCATCAGTGAGTCAGGACTGGGCGAGCAGTACTTC.